The clone carrying this TCR beta chain was picked up one time. There were at least 6 micrograms of total RNA extracted from every sample. This entry is derived from a study of blood T cells in healthy people across ages. Using a J-beta primer mix together with a sample-barcoded 5' primer, a second PCR was run for about 6 to 12 cycles. TCRdb independently ran MiXCR on the 5' RACE reads; one entry per CDR3 protein. In the table there are roughly 1.6 million distinct CDR3 sequences, 30% to 35% of which are singletons. This CDR3 region has 17 residues. V lost 6 bases and J lost 1; bases outside the gene matches: 13. Germline V lookup: CDR1 ENHRY, CDR2 SYGVKD.

Material for sequencing was blood. This clonotype was sampled from a woman aged 25 to 45 in good health. The chain recombines TRBV10-3 with TRBJ2-3; 7 nucleotides line up with TRBD2. CDR3 sequence: CAIRASYLAGGTDTQYF. The DNA of the CDR3 is TGTGCCATCAGGGCGAGCTACCTGGCGGGGGGCACAGATACGCAGTATTTT.